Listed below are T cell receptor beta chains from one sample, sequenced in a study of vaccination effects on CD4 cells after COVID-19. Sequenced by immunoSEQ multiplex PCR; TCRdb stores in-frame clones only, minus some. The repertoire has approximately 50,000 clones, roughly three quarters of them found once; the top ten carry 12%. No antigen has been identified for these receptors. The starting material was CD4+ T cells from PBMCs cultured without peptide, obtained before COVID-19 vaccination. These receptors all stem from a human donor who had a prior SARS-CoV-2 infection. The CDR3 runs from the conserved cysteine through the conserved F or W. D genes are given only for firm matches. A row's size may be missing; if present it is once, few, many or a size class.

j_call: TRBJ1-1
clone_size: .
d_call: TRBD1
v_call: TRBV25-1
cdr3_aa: CASSPASGGYTEAFF
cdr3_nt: TGTGCCAGCAGTCCTGCATCAGGGGGGTACACTGAAGCTTTCTTT

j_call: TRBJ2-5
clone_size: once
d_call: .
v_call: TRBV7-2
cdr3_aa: CASSVGPLRGTQYF
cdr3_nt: TGTGCCAGCAGCGTCGGACCCCTAAGGGGGACCCAGTACTTC

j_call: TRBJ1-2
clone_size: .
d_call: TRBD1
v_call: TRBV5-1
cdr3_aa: CASSLQGAFIHTF
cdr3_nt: TGCGCCAGCAGTCTACAGGGGGCGTTCATTCACACCTTC

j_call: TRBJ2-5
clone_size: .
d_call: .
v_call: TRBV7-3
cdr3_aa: CASSFRGETQYF
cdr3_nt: TGTGCCAGCAGCTTCAGAGGAGAGACCCAGTACTTC

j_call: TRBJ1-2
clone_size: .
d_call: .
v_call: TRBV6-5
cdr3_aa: CASTPLRVEAYGYTF
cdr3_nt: TGTGCCAGCACCCCACTTCGAGTAGAAGCCTATGGCTACACCTTC

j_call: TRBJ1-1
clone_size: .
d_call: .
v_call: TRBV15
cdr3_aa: CATSRGRTVNTEAFF
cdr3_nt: TGTGCCACCAGCAGAGGCCGGACGGTGAACACTGAAGCTTTCTTT

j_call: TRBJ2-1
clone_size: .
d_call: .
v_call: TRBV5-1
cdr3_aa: CASSFGTSERNNEQFF
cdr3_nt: TGCGCCAGCAGCTTTGGGACTTCCGAACGCAACAATGAGCAGTTCTTC

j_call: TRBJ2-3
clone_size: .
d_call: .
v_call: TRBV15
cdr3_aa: CATSRDGRVLSNTQYF
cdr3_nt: TGTGCCACCAGCAGAGACGGACGGGTGCTATCAAATACGCAGTATTTT

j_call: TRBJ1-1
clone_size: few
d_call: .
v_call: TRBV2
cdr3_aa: CASTYTQNTEAFF
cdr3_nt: TGTGCCAGCACATATACACAAAACACTGAAGCTTTCTTT

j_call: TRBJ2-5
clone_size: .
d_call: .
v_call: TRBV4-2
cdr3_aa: CASSQETRWPGAQYF
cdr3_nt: TGTGCCAGCAGCCAAGAGACTCGGTGGCCGGGGGCCCAGTACTTC

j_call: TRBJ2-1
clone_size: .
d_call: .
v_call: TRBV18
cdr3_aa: CASSPQGHNEQFF
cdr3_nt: TGTGCCAGCTCACCACAGGGCCACAATGAGCAGTTCTTC

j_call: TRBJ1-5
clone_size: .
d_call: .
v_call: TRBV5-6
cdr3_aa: CASSLGLSQPQHF
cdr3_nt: TGTGCCAGCAGCTTGGGTCTAAGTCAGCCCCAGCATTTT

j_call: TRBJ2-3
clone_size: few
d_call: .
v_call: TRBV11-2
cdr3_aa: CASSLEFRLGVHADTQYF
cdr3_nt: TGTGCCAGCAGCTTAGAATTCAGGTTGGGGGTCCATGCAGATACGCAGTATTTT

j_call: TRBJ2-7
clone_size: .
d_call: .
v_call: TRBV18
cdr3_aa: CASSPGPRAYEQYF
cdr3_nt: TGTGCCAGCTCACCGGGTCCTCGGGCTTACGAGCAGTACTTC

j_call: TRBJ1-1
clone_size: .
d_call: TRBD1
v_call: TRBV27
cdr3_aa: CASSPRQGGTEAFF
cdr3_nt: TGTGCCAGCAGCCCAAGACAGGGCGGCACTGAAGCTTTCTTT

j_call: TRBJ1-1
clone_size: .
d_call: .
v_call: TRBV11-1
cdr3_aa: CASSLNPGQNTEAFF
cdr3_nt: TGTGCCAGCAGCCTAAACCCGGGACAGAACACTGAAGCTTTCTTT

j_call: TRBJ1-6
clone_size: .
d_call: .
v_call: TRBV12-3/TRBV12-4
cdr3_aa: CASSFKRPLHF
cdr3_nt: TGTGCCAGCAGTTTTAAACGACCCCTCCACTTT

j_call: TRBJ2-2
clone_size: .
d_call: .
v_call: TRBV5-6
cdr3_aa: CASSWDVVTGELFF
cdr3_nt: TGTGCCAGCAGCTGGGACGTGGTCACCGGGGAGCTGTTTTTT

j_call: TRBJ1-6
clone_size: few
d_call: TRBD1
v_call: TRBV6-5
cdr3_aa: CASSYGQGSPLHF
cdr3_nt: TGTGCCAGCAGTTACGGACAGGGTTCACCCCTCCACTTT

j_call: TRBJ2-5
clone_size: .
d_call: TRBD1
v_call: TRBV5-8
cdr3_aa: CASSWAGQGGETQYF
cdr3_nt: TGTGCCAGCAGCTGGGCGGGACAGGGCGGGGAGACCCAGTACTTC

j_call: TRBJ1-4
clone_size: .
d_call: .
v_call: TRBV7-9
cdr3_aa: CASSPERGRKTNEKLFF
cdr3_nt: TGTGCCAGCAGCCCAGAGCGGGGGCGGAAAACTAATGAAAAACTGTTTTTT

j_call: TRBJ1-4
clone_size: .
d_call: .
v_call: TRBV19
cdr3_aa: CASSILTVPEKLFF
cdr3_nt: TGTGCCAGTAGTATTTTAACAGTTCCTGAAAAACTGTTTTTT

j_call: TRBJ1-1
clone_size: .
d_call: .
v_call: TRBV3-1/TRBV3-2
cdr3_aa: CASSQVSSEEAFF
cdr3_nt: TGTGCCAGCAGCCAAGTCTCGTCCGAAGAAGCTTTCTTT

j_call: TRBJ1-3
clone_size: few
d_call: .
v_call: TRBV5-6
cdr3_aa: CASSLIQGGSSGNTIYF
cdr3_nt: TGTGCCAGCAGCTTGATTCAGGGCGGGAGCTCTGGAAACACCATATATTTT

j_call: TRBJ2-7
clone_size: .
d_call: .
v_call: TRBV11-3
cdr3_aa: CASSLERHEQYF
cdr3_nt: TGTGCCAGCAGCTTAGAGAGACACGAGCAGTACTTC

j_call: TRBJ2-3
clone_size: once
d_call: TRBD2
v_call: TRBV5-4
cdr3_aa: CASSLFKLAGVNTQYF
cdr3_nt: TGTGCCAGCAGCTTGTTTAAACTAGCGGGAGTAAATACGCAGTATTTT

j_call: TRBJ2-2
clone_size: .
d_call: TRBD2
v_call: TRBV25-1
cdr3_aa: CASGLAGTSTGELFF
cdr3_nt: TGTGCCAGTGGACTAGCGGGAACTAGCACCGGGGAGCTGTTTTTT

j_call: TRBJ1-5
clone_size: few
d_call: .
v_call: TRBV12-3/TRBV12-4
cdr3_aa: CASGYYHNWPQHF
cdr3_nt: TGTGCCAGTGGGTACTACCACAATTGGCCCCAGCATTTT

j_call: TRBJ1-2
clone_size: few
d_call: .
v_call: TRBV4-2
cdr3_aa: CASSHWTAVHGYTF
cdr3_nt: TGTGCCAGCAGCCACTGGACTGCAGTCCATGGCTACACCTTC

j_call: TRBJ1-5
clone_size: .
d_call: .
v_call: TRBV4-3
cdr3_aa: CASSQDLGLQPQHF
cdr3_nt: TGCGCCAGCAGCCAAGATTTGGGTCTCCAGCCCCAGCATTTT

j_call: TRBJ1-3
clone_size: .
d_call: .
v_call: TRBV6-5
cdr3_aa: CASSSYSGSGNTIYF
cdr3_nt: TGTGCCAGCAGCTCGTACAGTGGCTCTGGAAACACCATATATTTT

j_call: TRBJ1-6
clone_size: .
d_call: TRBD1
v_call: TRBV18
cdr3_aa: CASSPRTGVDSPLHF
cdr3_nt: TGTGCCAGCTCACCACGGACAGGGGTCGATTCACCCCTCCACTTT

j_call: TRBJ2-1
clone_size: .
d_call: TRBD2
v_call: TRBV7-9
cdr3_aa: CASSLSLAEGNEQFF
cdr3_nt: TGTGCCAGCAGCTTAAGCCTAGCGGAGGGAAATGAGCAGTTCTTC

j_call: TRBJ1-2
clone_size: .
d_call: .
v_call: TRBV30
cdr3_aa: CAWSESNRRYGYTF
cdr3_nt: TGTGCCTGGAGTGAATCAAACAGACGCTATGGCTACACCTTC

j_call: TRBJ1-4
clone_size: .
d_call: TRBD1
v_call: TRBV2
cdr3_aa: CASSPGGGNEKLFF
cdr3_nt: TGTGCCAGCAGCCCAGGGGGCGGTAATGAAAAACTGTTTTTT

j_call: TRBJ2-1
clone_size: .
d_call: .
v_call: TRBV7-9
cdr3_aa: CASSLALGNSYNEQFF
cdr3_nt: TGTGCCAGCAGCTTAGCGCTGGGGAATTCCTACAATGAGCAGTTCTTC

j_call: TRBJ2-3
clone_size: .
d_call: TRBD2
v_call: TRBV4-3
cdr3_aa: CASSHLKREWGTDTQYF
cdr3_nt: TGCGCCAGCAGCCATCTAAAGCGGGAGTGGGGCACAGATACGCAGTATTTT

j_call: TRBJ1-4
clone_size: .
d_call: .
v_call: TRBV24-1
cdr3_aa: CATSDWLRGWEKLFF
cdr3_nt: TGTGCCACCAGTGATTGGCTTAGGGGTTGGGAAAAACTGTTTTTT

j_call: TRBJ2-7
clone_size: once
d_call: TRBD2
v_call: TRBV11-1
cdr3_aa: CASSPRLAGAAEQYF
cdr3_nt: TGTGCCAGCAGCCCTCGCCTAGCGGGAGCAGCCGAGCAGTACTTC

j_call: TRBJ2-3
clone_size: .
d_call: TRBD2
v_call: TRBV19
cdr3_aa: CASSIDRTGGKDTQYF
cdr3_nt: TGTGCCAGTAGTATAGATCGTACGGGAGGGAAAGATACGCAGTATTTT

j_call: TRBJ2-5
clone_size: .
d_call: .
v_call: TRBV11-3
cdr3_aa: CASSQGGGHQETQYF
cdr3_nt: TGTGCCAGCAGCCAAGGGGGGGGACACCAAGAGACCCAGTACTTC

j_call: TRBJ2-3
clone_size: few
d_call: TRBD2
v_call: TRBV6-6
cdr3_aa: CASSWTSGGDTDTQYF
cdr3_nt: TGTGCCAGCAGTTGGACTAGCGGGGGCGACACAGATACGCAGTATTTT

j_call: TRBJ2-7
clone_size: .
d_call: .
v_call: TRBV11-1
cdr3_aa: CASSFGTFYEQYF
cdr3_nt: TGTGCCAGCAGCTTCGGGACCTTCTACGAGCAGTACTTC

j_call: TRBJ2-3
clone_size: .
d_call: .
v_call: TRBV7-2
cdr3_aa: CASSLARATDTQYF
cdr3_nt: TGTGCCAGCAGCTTGGCCAGGGCAACAGATACGCAGTATTTT

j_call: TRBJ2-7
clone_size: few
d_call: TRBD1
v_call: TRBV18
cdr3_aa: CASSPDLQGYEQYF
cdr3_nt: TGTGCCAGCTCACCCGACCTACAGGGGTACGAGCAGTACTTC

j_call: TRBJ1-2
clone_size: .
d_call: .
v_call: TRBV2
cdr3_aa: CASSDQGGNYGYTF
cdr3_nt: TGTGCCAGCAGTGACCAGGGAGGTAACTATGGCTACACCTTC

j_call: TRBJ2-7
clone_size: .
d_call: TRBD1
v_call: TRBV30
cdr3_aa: CAWRARQGREQYF
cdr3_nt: TGTGCCTGGAGAGCCCGACAGGGGAGGGAGCAGTACTTC

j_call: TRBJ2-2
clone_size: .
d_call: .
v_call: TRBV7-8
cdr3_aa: CASSFTSFGTGELFF
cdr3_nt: TGTGCCAGCAGCTTCACTAGTTTCGGCACCGGGGAGCTGTTTTTT

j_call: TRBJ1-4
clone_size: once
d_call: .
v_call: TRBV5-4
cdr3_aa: CASSPHGSYTNEKLFF
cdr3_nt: TGTGCCAGCAGCCCCCATGGCAGCTACACTAATGAAAAACTGTTTTTT

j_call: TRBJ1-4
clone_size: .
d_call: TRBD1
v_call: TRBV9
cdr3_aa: CASSVETGVLGEKLFF
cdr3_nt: TGTGCCAGCAGCGTAGAGACAGGGGTGTTAGGTGAAAAACTGTTTTTT

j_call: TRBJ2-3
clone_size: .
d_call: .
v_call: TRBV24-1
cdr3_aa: CATSEWGDTDTQYF
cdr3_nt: TGTGCCACCAGTGAGTGGGGGGACACAGATACGCAGTATTTT